One T cell receptor (beta chain) is described in this entry. This clone has just one count. This receptor's antigen is unknown. No qualities accompany the bases; no much larger clone lies one base away. The immunoSEQ Assay, a bias-controlled multiplex PCR, was used to amplify TCRbeta CDR3 regions from genomic DNA. Per the original workflow: Within the assay, amplification of reference gene primers was used to estimate how many nucleated cells each sample contained. To quantify the absolute abundance of each unique TCRbeta CDR3 rearrangement, sequence reads were collapsed and filtered. For each sample, productive Simpson clonality was calculated as the square root of Simpson's diversity index over productive rearrangements. Drawn from immuneACCESS, this table holds only the in-frame rearrangements with V and J called that TCRdb kept. Clones are partly lost; checked studies trace under half to an unresolved V gene and leave the rest unexplained. The DNA was the basis for D and trimming; V, J and clone size are from that table. The sample profile shows 45,000 to 50,000 clones; roughly 90% of them were found once. Of the sample, around 10% is held by the ten largest clones.

The data derive from a study of blood T cell repertoires in COVID-19 (dated by TCRdb to about 2020). Study-wide context: The collaborator samples originated in the United States, Italy and Spain and spanned the acute and convalescent phases of COVID-19. Samples were obtained from the ongoing ImmuneRACE study (first 160 participants) and from some 1,300 subjects provided by 6 global collaborators. A de-identified subject ID, COVID-19 status, age in years and sex were almost always included in the sample metadata. Subjects who had been exposed to COVID-19, were actively infected with it, or had recovered from it provided the deeply sampled blood TCRbeta repertoires that made up the dataset. A freely available public database, intended as a resource for researchers studying the immune response to SARS-CoV-2, is where the repertoires were released. Where available, HLA class I and class II types were taken from metadata supplied by the sample provider and were not determined by assay-based typing. The prospective study material was composed of cDNA or gDNA derived from T cells, B-cell-depleted T cells, or PBMCs.

Reading from cysteine to phenylalanine, the CDR3 counts 13 amino acids. Only the CDR3 portion is preserved as DNA: 39 bases, with reading frame beginning at the first base. The junction carries 17 bases between V and J, which are trimmed by 11 bases and 3 bases respectively. The CDR1 and CDR2 encoded by the germline V gene are MNHEY and SVGAGI. Whole blood was collected in K2EDTA tubes by collaborating institutions according to the institutions' own protocols. For TCRbeta analysis, collaborator samples were shipped as frozen whole blood, as isolated PBMCs, or as DNA extracted from either sample type. Broad study findings and their caveats: The amount of clinical and demographic metadata varied by source and participant and was provided uncurated.

This chain is built from TRBV6-5 and TRBJ2-7; the D gene cannot be named for sure. The sample taken for sequencing was peripheral blood. This TCR was sampled from a human donor in a cohort sampled during active COVID-19. The DNA sequence reads TGTGCCTCCGCCCCCGGGTCCTACTACGAGCAGTACTTC. This encodes CASAPGSYYEQYF.